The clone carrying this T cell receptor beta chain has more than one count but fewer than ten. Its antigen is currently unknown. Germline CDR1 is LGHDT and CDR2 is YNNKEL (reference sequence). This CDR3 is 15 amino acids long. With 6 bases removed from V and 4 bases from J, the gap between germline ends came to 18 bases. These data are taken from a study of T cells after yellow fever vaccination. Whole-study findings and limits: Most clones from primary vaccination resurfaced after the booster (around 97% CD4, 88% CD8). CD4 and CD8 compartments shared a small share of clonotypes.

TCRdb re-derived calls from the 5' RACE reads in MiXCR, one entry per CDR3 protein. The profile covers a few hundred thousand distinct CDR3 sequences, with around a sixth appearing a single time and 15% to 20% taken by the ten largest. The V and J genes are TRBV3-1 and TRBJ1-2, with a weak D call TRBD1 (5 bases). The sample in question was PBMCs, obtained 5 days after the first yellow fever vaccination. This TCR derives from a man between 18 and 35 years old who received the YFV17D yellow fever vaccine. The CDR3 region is CASSPHRQGGYGYTF. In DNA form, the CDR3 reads TGTGCCAGCAGTCCCCACCGCCAGGGTGGCTATGGCTACACCTTC.